The rows below give T cell receptor beta chains drawn from one sample of a study of blood T cells in healthy people across ages. TCRdb analysed the 5' RACE reads with MiXCR anew, one entry per CDR3 protein. This sample has about 290,000 distinct CDR3 sequences, with roughly 26% found just once. Sequenced material: blood. The receptors here all came from a woman in her sixties or seventies in good health. The CDR3 runs from the conserved cysteine through the conserved F or W. Each record gives: V gene, clone size, D gene, J gene, CDR3 protein, CDR3 DNA. D genes are given only for firm matches. The size of a clone is reported for some rows only, either as once, few or many, or as a class for expanded clones.

V gene: TRBV10-3; clone size: .; D gene: .; J gene: TRBJ1-1; CDR3 protein: CAIKKTQDTEAFF; CDR3 DNA: TGTGCCATCAAAAAAACCCAGGACACTGAAGCTTTCTTT
V gene: TRBV27; clone size: few; D gene: .; J gene: TRBJ1-4; CDR3 protein: CASSLEDSRWEKLFF; CDR3 DNA: TGTGCCAGCAGTTTAGAGGACAGCCGATGGGAAAAACTGTTTTTT
V gene: TRBV28; clone size: .; D gene: .; J gene: TRBJ2-1; CDR3 protein: CDSKGEGDQFF; CDR3 DNA: TGTGACAGCAAAGGGGAAGGGGATCAGTTCTTC
V gene: TRBV10-3; clone size: few; D gene: .; J gene: TRBJ2-7; CDR3 protein: CAISDPGHNTYEQYF; CDR3 DNA: TGTGCCATCAGTGACCCGGGACACAACACCTACGAGCAGTACTTC
V gene: TRBV29-1; clone size: few; D gene: .; J gene: TRBJ1-1; CDR3 protein: CSVDGTMDTEAFF; CDR3 DNA: TGCAGCGTTGATGGGACGATGGACACTGAAGCTTTCTTT
V gene: TRBV6-1; clone size: .; D gene: TRBD1; J gene: TRBJ2-2; CDR3 protein: CASSDTILDRVAGELFF; CDR3 DNA: TGTGCCAGCAGTGACACAATTCTCGACAGGGTAGCCGGGGAGCTGTTTTTT
V gene: TRBV7-9; clone size: few; D gene: TRBD2; J gene: TRBJ2-1; CDR3 protein: CASSLTASGTLNEQFF; CDR3 DNA: TGTGCCAGCAGCTTAACGGCGAGCGGGACGTTGAATGAGCAGTTCTTC
V gene: TRBV28; clone size: .; D gene: TRBD1; J gene: TRBJ1-2; CDR3 protein: CASSPSAAGGYGYTF; CDR3 DNA: TGTGCCAGCAGTCCTTCGGCGGCAGGGGGATACGGCTACACCTTC
V gene: TRBV7-2; clone size: .; D gene: TRBD2; J gene: TRBJ2-7; CDR3 protein: CASSLGLSYEQYF; CDR3 DNA: TGTGCCAGCAGCCTGGGACTATCCTACGAGCAGTACTTC
V gene: TRBV28; clone size: many; D gene: .; J gene: TRBJ2-5; CDR3 protein: CASSLAGKETQYF; CDR3 DNA: TGTGCCAGCAGTTTAGCGGGGAAAGAGACCCAGTACTTC
V gene: TRBV7-2; clone size: .; D gene: .; J gene: TRBJ2-2; CDR3 protein: CASSLRVGNTGELFF; CDR3 DNA: TGTGCCAGCAGCTTGAGGGTGGGGAACACCGGGGAGCTGTTTTTT
V gene: TRBV12-3/TRBV12-4; clone size: .; D gene: .; J gene: TRBJ2-1; CDR3 protein: CAVIIRGANNEQFF; CDR3 DNA: TGTGCCGTCATAATAAGGGGGGCCAACAATGAGCAGTTCTTC
V gene: TRBV20-1; clone size: .; D gene: .; J gene: TRBJ1-5; CDR3 protein: CSARGGLAGQPQHF; CDR3 DNA: TGCAGTGCTAGGGGCGGACTAGCGGGTCAGCCCCAGCATTTT
V gene: TRBV29-1; clone size: .; D gene: TRBD2; J gene: TRBJ2-3; CDR3 protein: CSAAGGGTDTQYF; CDR3 DNA: TGCAGCGCGGCGGGAGGAGGCACAGATACGCAGTATTTT
V gene: TRBV7-2; clone size: few; D gene: TRBD1; J gene: TRBJ1-6; CDR3 protein: CASSLGSGGGSPLHF; CDR3 DNA: TGTGCCAGCAGCTTAGGGTCAGGGGGCGGTTCACCCCTCCACTTT
V gene: TRBV11-2; clone size: few; D gene: TRBD2; J gene: TRBJ2-7; CDR3 protein: CASSLGTSEQYF; CDR3 DNA: TGTGCCAGCAGCTTAGGGACTAGCGAGCAGTACTTC
V gene: TRBV20-1; clone size: .; D gene: TRBD1; J gene: TRBJ2-5; CDR3 protein: CSAPTGVETQYF; CDR3 DNA: TGCAGTGCCCCGACAGGGGTTGAGACCCAGTACTTC
V gene: TRBV7-2; clone size: few; D gene: .; J gene: TRBJ2-3; CDR3 protein: CASSLNPGPTDTQYF; CDR3 DNA: TGTGCCAGCAGCTTGAATCCGGGACCCACAGATACGCAGTATTTT
V gene: TRBV3-1; clone size: many; D gene: .; J gene: TRBJ2-2; CDR3 protein: CASSHDRLANSLNTGELFF; CDR3 DNA: TGTGCCAGCAGCCACGATCGGCTAGCGAACAGCCTTAACACCGGGGAGCTGTTTTTT
V gene: TRBV20-1; clone size: .; D gene: .; J gene: TRBJ1-2; CDR3 protein: CSARVPKTGNYGYTF; CDR3 DNA: TGCAGTGCTAGAGTCCCGAAGACGGGAAACTATGGCTACACCTTC
V gene: TRBV18; clone size: .; D gene: .; J gene: TRBJ2-2; CDR3 protein: CASSPGERNGELFF; CDR3 DNA: TGTGCCAGCTCACCGGGGGAACGGAACGGGGAGCTGTTTTTT
V gene: TRBV29-1; clone size: few; D gene: .; J gene: TRBJ1-1; CDR3 protein: CSVRDSRTEAFF; CDR3 DNA: TGCAGCGTAAGAGACAGCAGGACTGAAGCTTTCTTT
V gene: TRBV7-8; clone size: few; D gene: .; J gene: TRBJ2-3; CDR3 protein: CASSLAGEFTDTQYF; CDR3 DNA: TGTGCCAGCAGCTTAGCGGGGGAATTCACAGATACGCAGTATTTT
V gene: TRBV4-1; clone size: many; D gene: .; J gene: TRBJ1-1; CDR3 protein: CASSRQGGDTEAFF; CDR3 DNA: TGCGCCAGCAGTCGACAAGGGGGGGACACTGAAGCTTTCTTT
V gene: TRBV20-1; clone size: .; D gene: TRBD1; J gene: TRBJ2-6; CDR3 protein: CSAQGTEFSGANVLTF; CDR3 DNA: TGCAGTGCCCAGGGGACAGAATTCTCTGGGGCCAACGTCCTGACTTTC
V gene: TRBV4-2; clone size: few; D gene: TRBD2; J gene: TRBJ2-1; CDR3 protein: CASSQSGMWYNEQFF; CDR3 DNA: TGTGCCAGCAGCCAAAGCGGGATGTGGTACAATGAGCAGTTCTTT
V gene: TRBV10-3; clone size: few; D gene: TRBD1; J gene: TRBJ1-2; CDR3 protein: CAISGRDSDGYTF; CDR3 DNA: TGTGCCATCAGTGGCCGGGACAGTGATGGCTACACCTTC
V gene: TRBV7-2; clone size: few; D gene: .; J gene: TRBJ2-5; CDR3 protein: CASRPGGWETQYF; CDR3 DNA: TGTGCCAGCAGACCGGGGGGCTGGGAGACCCAGTACTTC
V gene: TRBV20-1; clone size: .; D gene: TRBD1; J gene: TRBJ1-4; CDR3 protein: CSASRPGQGGEKLFF; CDR3 DNA: TGCAGTGCTTCCCGACCGGGACAGGGAGGAGAAAAACTGTTTTTT
V gene: TRBV12-3/TRBV12-4; clone size: many; D gene: .; J gene: TRBJ1-1; CDR3 protein: CASQQGLIRLDTEAFF; CDR3 DNA: TGTGCCTCTCAACAGGGTTTGATCCGGTTGGACACTGAAGCTTTCTTT
V gene: TRBV12-3/TRBV12-4; clone size: .; D gene: .; J gene: TRBJ1-5; CDR3 protein: CASGNRVSNQPQHF; CDR3 DNA: TGTGCCAGCGGAAACAGGGTTAGCAATCAGCCCCAGCATTTT
V gene: TRBV11-2; clone size: few; D gene: TRBD2; J gene: TRBJ2-7; CDR3 protein: CTSSSRTSAAEQYF; CDR3 DNA: TGTACCAGCAGCTCGCGGACTAGCGCGGCCGAGCAGTACTTC
V gene: TRBV28; clone size: .; D gene: TRBD2; J gene: TRBJ2-7; CDR3 protein: CASSSPPGLAGEQYF; CDR3 DNA: TGTGCCAGCAGTTCCCCCCCTGGACTAGCTGGCGAGCAGTACTTC
V gene: TRBV28; clone size: .; D gene: TRBD1; J gene: TRBJ1-2; CDR3 protein: CASSSLTGFRGYTF; CDR3 DNA: TGTGCCAGCAGTTCCTTGACAGGGTTTAGGGGCTACACCTTC
V gene: TRBV29-1; clone size: few; D gene: TRBD2; J gene: TRBJ2-7; CDR3 protein: CSVELAGGYSYEQYF; CDR3 DNA: TGCAGCGTTGAGCTAGCGGGAGGATACTCCTACGAGCAGTACTTC
V gene: TRBV20-1; clone size: .; D gene: TRBD2; J gene: TRBJ2-1; CDR3 protein: CSAPPGLAGGEQFF; CDR3 DNA: TGCAGTGCTCCCCCCGGACTAGCGGGGGGGGAGCAGTTCTTC
V gene: TRBV9; clone size: .; D gene: .; J gene: TRBJ1-2; CDR3 protein: CASRVPGHTANYGYTF; CDR3 DNA: TGTGCCAGCAGAGTCCCGGGACACACAGCTAACTATGGCTACACCTTC